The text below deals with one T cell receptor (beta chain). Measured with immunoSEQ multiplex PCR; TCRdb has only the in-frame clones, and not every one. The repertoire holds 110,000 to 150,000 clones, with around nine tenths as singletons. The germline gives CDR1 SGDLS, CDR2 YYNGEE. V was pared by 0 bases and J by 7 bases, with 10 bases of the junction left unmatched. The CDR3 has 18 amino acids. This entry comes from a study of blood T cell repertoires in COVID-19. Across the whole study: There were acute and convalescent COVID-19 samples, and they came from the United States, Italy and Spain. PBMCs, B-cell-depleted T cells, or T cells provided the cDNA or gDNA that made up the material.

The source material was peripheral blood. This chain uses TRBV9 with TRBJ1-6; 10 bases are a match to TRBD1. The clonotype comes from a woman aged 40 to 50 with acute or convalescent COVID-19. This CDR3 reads CASSVAGGGQGGNSPLHF. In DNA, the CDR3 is TGTGCCAGCAGCGTAGCTGGGGGAGGACAGGGGGGAAATTCACCCCTCCACTTT.